Listed below are T cell receptor beta chains from one sample, sequenced in a study of T-cell reconstitution after alpha-beta-depleted transplantation in children. A single record per CDR3 protein comes from TCRdb applying MiXCR to the PCR reads. Altogether about 640,000 distinct CDR3 sequences are present, 16% being singletons, with the ten largest covering 0.8% to 1.1%. Sequencing was performed on PBMCs from the stem cell graft donor, taken from the stem cell graft. The receptors were gathered from a human donor who donated a stem cell graft to a child with acute myeloid leukemia. Both conserved end residues are trimmed from each CDR3.

CDR3,J,V
ASSERGGYNEQF,TRBJ2-1,TRBV12-3/TRBV12-4
ASSPNEGRGYT,TRBJ1-2,TRBV7-9
ASSFGDHQPQH,TRBJ1-5,TRBV11-2
ASSLSRLREQF,TRBJ2-1,TRBV7-9
ASSSASFGYNEQF,TRBJ2-1,TRBV11-3
ASSPSSYETQY,TRBJ2-5,TRBV4-3
SARGKTRDNSPLH,TRBJ1-6,TRBV20-1
ASIDRGQANEKLF,TRBJ1-4,TRBV6-1
ASSLKAASRETQY,TRBJ2-5,TRBV7-2
SAISRVSKNIQY,TRBJ2-4,TRBV20-1
ASSASGVDYNEQF,TRBJ2-1,TRBV9
ASSSAGQGYEQF,TRBJ2-1,TRBV7-9
ASSLGTLLDYNEQF,TRBJ2-1,TRBV5-1
ASSSGQGMYQETQY,TRBJ2-5,TRBV7-7
SGTGTVSTDTQY,TRBJ2-3,TRBV29-1
ASSELGLGRTDTQY,TRBJ2-3,TRBV25-1
ASTGQGQETQY,TRBJ2-5,TRBV6-1
ASSVAFEKGGDGYT,TRBJ1-2,TRBV9
ASSRPDIYNEQF,TRBJ2-1,TRBV7-2
ASSSEGRRGVDEQF,TRBJ2-1,TRBV7-2
ATRALAGELF,TRBJ2-2,TRBV28
ASSNIGQEQF,TRBJ2-1,TRBV5-1
ASSAQTRSEQF,TRBJ2-1,TRBV2